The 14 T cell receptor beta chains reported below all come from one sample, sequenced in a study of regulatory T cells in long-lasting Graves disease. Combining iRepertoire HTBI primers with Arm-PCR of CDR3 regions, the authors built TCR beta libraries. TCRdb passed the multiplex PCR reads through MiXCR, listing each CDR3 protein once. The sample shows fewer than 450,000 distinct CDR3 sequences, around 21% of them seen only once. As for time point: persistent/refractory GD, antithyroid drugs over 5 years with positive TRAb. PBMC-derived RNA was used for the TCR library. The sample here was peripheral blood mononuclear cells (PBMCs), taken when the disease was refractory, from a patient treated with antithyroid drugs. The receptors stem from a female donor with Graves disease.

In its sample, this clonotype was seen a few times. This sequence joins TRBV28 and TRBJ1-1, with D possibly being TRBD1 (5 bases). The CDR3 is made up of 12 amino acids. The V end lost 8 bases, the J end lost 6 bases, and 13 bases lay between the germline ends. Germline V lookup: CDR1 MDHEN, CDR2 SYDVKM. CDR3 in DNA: TGTGCCAGCGCAACAGGTTCCGCTGAAGCTTTCTTT. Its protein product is CASATGSAEAFF.

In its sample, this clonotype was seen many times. In DNA form, the CDR3 reads TGTGCCAGCAGTTTAGGAGTGGCCGGGGAGCTGTTTTTT. It encodes CASSLGVAGELFF. The V gene is TRBV28, the J gene TRBJ2-2; no firm D call. The germline gives CDR1 MDHEN, CDR2 SYDVKM. The CDR3 length is 13 residues. V lost 2 bases to trimming and J lost 6 bases, with 7 bases between them.

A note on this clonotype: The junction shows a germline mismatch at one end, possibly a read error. DNA for the CDR3: TGTGCCGGCAGTGCTGAGAACACCGGGGAGCTGTTTTTT. As protein: CAGSAENTGELFF. The V gene is TRBV2, the J gene TRBJ2-2; no clear D gene. Germline-derived CDR1 and CDR2 are SNHLY and FYNNEI. This CDR3 has 13 amino acids.

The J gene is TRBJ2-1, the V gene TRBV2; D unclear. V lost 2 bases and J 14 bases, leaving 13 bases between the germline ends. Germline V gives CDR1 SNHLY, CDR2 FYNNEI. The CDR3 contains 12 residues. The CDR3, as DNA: TGTGCCAGCAGTGAATTGGCAGGTCGAGAGTTCTTC. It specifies CASSELAGREFF.

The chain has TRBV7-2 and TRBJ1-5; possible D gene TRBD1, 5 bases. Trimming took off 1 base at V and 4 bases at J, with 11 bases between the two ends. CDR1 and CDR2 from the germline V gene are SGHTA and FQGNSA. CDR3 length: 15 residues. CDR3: CASSLDWGGNQPQHF. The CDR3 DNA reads TGTGCCAGCAGCTTAGACTGGGGGGGTAATCAGCCCCAGCATTTT.

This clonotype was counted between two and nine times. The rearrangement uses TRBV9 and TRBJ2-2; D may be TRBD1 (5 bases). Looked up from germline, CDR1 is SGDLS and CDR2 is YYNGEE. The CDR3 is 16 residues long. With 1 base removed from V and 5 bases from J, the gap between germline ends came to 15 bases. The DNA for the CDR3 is TGTGCCAGCAGCGTAAGTGGCAGGGCCGAGACCGGGGAGCTGTTTTTT. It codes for CASSVSGRAETGELFF.

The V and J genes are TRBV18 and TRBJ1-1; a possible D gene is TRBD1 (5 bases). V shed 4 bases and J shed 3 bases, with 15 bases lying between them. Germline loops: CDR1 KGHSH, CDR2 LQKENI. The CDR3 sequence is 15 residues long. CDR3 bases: TGTGCCAGCTCACTCATCACAGGCCAACACACTGAAGCTTTCTTT. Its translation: CASSLITGQHTEAFF.

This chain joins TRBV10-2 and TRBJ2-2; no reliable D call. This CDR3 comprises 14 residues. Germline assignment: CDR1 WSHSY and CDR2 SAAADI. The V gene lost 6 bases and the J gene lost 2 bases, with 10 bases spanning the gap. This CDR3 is CASRSSYNTGELFF. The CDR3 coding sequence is TGCGCCAGCAGGAGTAGCTATAACACCGGGGAGCTGTTTTTT.

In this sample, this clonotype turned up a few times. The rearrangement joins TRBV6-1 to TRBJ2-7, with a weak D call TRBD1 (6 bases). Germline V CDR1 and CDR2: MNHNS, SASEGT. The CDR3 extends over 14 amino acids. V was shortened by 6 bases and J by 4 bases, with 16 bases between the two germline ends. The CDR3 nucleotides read TGTGCCAGCAGCCATGAGGGGGACGTTTACGAGCAGTACTTC. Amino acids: CASSHEGDVYEQYF.

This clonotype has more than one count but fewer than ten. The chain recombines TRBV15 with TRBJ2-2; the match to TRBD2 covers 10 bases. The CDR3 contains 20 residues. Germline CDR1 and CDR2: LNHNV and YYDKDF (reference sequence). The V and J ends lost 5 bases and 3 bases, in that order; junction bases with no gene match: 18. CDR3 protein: CATSRTGLAGVWVDTGELFF. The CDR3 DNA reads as TGTGCCACCAGCCGGACGGGGCTAGCGGGAGTTTGGGTTGACACCGGGGAGCTGTTTTTT.

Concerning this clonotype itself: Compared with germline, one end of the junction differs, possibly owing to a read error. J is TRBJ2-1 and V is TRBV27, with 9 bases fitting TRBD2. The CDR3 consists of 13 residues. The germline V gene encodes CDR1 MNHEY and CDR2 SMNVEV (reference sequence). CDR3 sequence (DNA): TGTGCCAGCAGTCCCCGTAGCGGGAGTGAGAAGTTCTTC. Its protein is CASSPRSGSEKFF.

CDR3 sequence reads: CASSPKGFQYNGYTF. The CDR3 region has the DNA TGTGCCAGCAGCCCCAAGGGGTTCCAGTATAATGGCTACACCTTC. The chain uses TRBV7-9 and TRBJ1-2; perhaps TRBD1 as D (5 bases). The CDR3 loop spans 15 amino acids. V was pared by 5 bases and J by 6 bases, with 19 bases between. Germline V CDR1 and CDR2: SEHNR, FQNEAQ (reference sequence).

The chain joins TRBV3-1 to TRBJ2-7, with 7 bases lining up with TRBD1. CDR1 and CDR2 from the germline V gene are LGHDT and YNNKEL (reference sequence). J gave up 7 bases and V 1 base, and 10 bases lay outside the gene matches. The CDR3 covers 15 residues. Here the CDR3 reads CASSQGTGITGEQYF. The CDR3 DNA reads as TGTGCCAGCAGCCAAGGGACAGGTATTACGGGGGAGCAGTACTTC.

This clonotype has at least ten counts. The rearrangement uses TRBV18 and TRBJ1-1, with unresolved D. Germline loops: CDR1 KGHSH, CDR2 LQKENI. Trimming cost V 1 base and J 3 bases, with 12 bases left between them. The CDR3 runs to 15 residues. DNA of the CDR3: TGTGCCAGCTCACCACAAAAACACCGGGACACTGAAGCTTTCTTT. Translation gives CASSPQKHRDTEAFF.